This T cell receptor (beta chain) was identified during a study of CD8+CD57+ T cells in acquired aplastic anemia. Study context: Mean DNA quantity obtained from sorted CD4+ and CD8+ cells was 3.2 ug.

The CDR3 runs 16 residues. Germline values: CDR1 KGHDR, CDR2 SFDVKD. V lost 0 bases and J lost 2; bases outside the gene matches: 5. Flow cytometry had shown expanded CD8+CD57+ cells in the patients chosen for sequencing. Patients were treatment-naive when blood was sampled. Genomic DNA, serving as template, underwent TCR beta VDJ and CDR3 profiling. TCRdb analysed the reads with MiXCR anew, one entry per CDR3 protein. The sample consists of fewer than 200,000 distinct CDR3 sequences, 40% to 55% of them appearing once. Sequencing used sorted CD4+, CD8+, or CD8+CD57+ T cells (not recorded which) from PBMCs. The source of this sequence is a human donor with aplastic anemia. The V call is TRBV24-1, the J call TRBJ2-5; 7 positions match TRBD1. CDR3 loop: CATSDLETGRQETQYF. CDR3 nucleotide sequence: TGTGCCACCAGTGATTTGGAGACAGGGCGGCAAGAGACCCAGTACTTC.